Each of the 22 T cell receptor beta chains below was sequenced from the same sample in a study of Ad26.COV2.S vaccination and SARS-CoV-2 variants (dated by TCRdb to the early 2020s). In light of the paper, this sample's treatment or condition label describes: some 20 received Ad26.COV2.S at low or high dose, single or two shots; roughly five received placebo; per-sample allocation not given. Repertoires of vaccine and placebo recipients were sequenced from samples taken on day 63 after the first injection. Libraries were made using the immunoSEQ multiplex PCR assay. Not all clones reach the TCRdb copy of this immuneACCESS table, which keeps in-frame sequences only. Checked studies attribute under half of the gap to unresolved V genes and leave the rest unexplained. Present in this sample are 320,000 or so clones, roughly 88% of which were seen just once. 5.5% of the sample rests with the top ten.

The specimen comprised peripheral blood, sampled in a trial of Ad26.COV2.S vaccine versus placebo. The source is a person between 18 and 65 years old who received the Ad26.COV2.S COVID-19 vaccine or a placebo.

The chain carries TRBV4-1 and TRBJ1-3; D ambiguous. Looked up from germline, CDR1 is MGHRA and CDR2 is YSYEKL. The CDR3 contains 13 residues. V lost 0 bases to trimming and J lost 4 bases, with 4 bases between them. CDR3 region: CASSQEWGNTIYF. CDR3 coding DNA: TGCGCCAGCAGCCAAGAGTGGGGAAACACCATATATTTT.

The rearrangement links TRBV18 to TRBJ1-1; D not certain. CDR1 is KGHSH, CDR2 LQKENI, per germline. This CDR3 region has 14 residues. Trimming pared 3 bases from V and 0 bases from J, leaving 8 bases between. The CDR3 sequence is CASSPGRMNTEAFF. The CDR3 nucleotides read TGTGCCAGCTCACCCGGCCGGATGAACACTGAAGCTTTCTTT.

The gene calls are TRBV25-1 and TRBJ1-1; no definite D call. V lost 3 bases, J lost 2 bases, and 13 bases lay in between. From germline, CDR1 is MGHDK and CDR2 SYGVNS. The CDR3 totals 15 residues. The CDR3 DNA follows: TGTGCCAGCAGTGACGGGATTTGGAAAAACACTGAAGCTTTCTTT. This gives the protein CASSDGIWKNTEAFF.

CDR3 region: CASSPPIPGARIEQYF. CDR3 DNA: TGTGCCAGCTCACCACCGATCCCAGGTGCGCGCATCGAGCAGTACTTC. The gene calls are TRBV18 and TRBJ2-7; D is unclear. Germline CDR1 KGHSH, CDR2 LQKENI. The CDR3 is 16 amino acids. The V end was cut by 0 bases, the J end by 6 bases, with 18 bases between. Based on the CDR3 plus reference TRBV18 and TRBJ2-7, the full variable domain is NAGVMQNPRHLVRRRGQEARLRCSPMKGHSHVYWYRQLPEEGLKFMVYLQKENIIDESGMPKERFSAEFPKEGPSILRIQQVVRGDSAAYFCASSPPIPGARIEQYFGPGTRLTVT.

The chain uses TRBV6-5 and TRBJ1-4, with a possible D match to TRBD1 (5 bases). Trimming took off 6 bases at V and 8 bases at J, with 16 bases between the two ends. CDR3 length equals 14 residues. The germline V gene encodes CDR1 MNHEY and CDR2 SVGAGI. The CDR3 DNA reads TGTGCCAGCAGAGGGCAGGGCTATCAAGAAAAACTGTTTTTT. It specifies CASRGQGYQEKLFF.

The chain employs TRBV4-1 and TRBJ1-1, with D uncertain. Deletions cut 2 bases from V and 6 bases from J, with 16 bases between. Germline V gene sequence: CDR1 MGHRA, CDR2 YSYEKL. The CDR3 has 15 amino acids. This CDR3 is CASSQPKEGRPEAFF. For the CDR3, the DNA is TGCGCCAGCAGCCAACCTAAGGAAGGGAGGCCTGAAGCTTTCTTT.

The chain carries TRBV5-1 and TRBJ1-1, with D uncertain. Germline V gene data show CDR1 as SGHRS and CDR2 as YFSETQ. This CDR3 is 14 amino acids long. V dropped 0 bases and J dropped 1 base, with 7 bases sitting between them. The CDR3 is CASSLGQPNTEAFF. CDR3 nucleotides: TGCGCCAGCAGCTTGGGGCAGCCGAACACTGAAGCTTTCTTT. Full variable domain (rest looked up from reference TRBV5-1 and TRBJ1-1): KAGVTQTPRYLIKTRGQQVTLSCSPISGHRSVSWYQQTPGQGLQFLFEYFSETQRNKGNFPGRFSGRQFSNSRSEMNVSTLELGDSALYLCASSLGQPNTEAFFGQGTRLTVV.

The CDR3 sequence: CASSYVSNTEAFF. CDR3 coding DNA: TGTGCCAGCAGTTACGTCAGTAACACTGAAGCTTTCTTT. This chain uses TRBV6-2 or TRBV6-3 with TRBJ1-1; D ambiguous. CDR1 and CDR2 from the germline V gene are MNHEY and SVGEGT. With 2 bases removed from V and 2 bases from J, the gap between germline ends came to 6 bases. CDR3 size: 13 residues.

This sequence joins TRBV25-1 and TRBJ2-3, with D possibly matching TRBD2 (6 bases). V lost 2 bases and J 2 bases, leaving 14 bases between the germline ends. The CDR3 contains 16 residues. Looked up from germline, CDR1 is MGHDK and CDR2 is SYGVNS. In nucleotides, the CDR3 is TGTGCCAGCAGTGAAGGGTTGATAGCGGTCACAGATACGCAGTATTTT. Its translation: CASSEGLIAVTDTQYF.

The chain recombines TRBV2 with TRBJ1-5, with a tentative D call TRBD1 (5 bases). This CDR3 is built from 15 residues. Germline loops: CDR1 SNHLY, CDR2 FYNNEI. V dropped 6 bases and J dropped 0 bases, with 12 bases sitting between them. The CDR3 is CASRGLRNSNQPQHF. The CDR3 DNA reads as TGTGCCAGCAGGGGACTGAGGAATAGCAATCAGCCCCAGCATTTT. Variable domain in full (rest from reference TRBV2 and TRBJ1-5): EPEVTQTPSHQVTQMGQEVILRCVPISNHLYFYWYRQILGQKVEFLVSFYNNEISEKSEIFDDQFSVERPDGSNFTLKIRSTKLEDSAMYFCASRGLRNSNQPQHFGDGTRLSIL.

V gene TRBV28 combines with J gene TRBJ1-6, with D maybe TRBD1 (6 bases). CDR1 MDHEN and CDR2 SYDVKM come from the germline V gene. The V gene lost 10 bases and the J gene lost 9 bases, with 22 bases spanning the gap. This CDR3 spans 15 amino acids. The CDR3 spells CATAFEAGVSSPLHF. As DNA, the CDR3 is TGTGCCACAGCGTTTGAGGCAGGGGTTAGTTCACCCCTCCACTTT.

The genes are TRBV2 and TRBJ1-1, with D maybe TRBD1 (6 bases). The CDR3 runs to 13 residues. Germline lookup yields CDR1 SNHLY and CDR2 FYNNEI. Trimming took 2 bases from V and 7 from J, leaving 11 bases between them. The CDR3, as DNA: TGTGCCAGCAGTGAATACAGGGCTTATGAAGCTTTCTTT. Its translation is CASSEYRAYEAFF.

The J gene is TRBJ2-1, the V gene TRBV11-2, with TRBD2 matching over 11 bases. This CDR3 has 16 amino acids. V was pared by 1 base and J by 8 bases, with 7 bases of the junction left unmatched. Looked up from germline, CDR1 is SGHAT and CDR2 is FQNNGV. CDR3 coding DNA: TGTGCCAGCAGCTTAGTCGTAGCGGGGGGGCAGGATGAGCAGTTCTTC. As protein: CASSLVVAGGQDEQFF.

This rearrangement joins TRBV6-1 to TRBJ1-1; D gene unclear. The germline V gene has CDR1 MNHNS and CDR2 SASEGT. This CDR3 has 14 amino acids. Deletions cut 0 bases from V and 3 bases from J, with 8 bases between. Here the CDR3 DNA reads TGTGCCAGCAGTGAAGCAGCCAGCTACACTGAAGCTTTCTTT. Translated, it gives CASSEAASYTEAFF.

The CDR3 reads CASTIGHLPEAFF. CDR3 DNA sequence: TGTGCCAGCACCATAGGACACCTACCTGAAGCTTTCTTT. The chain combines TRBV12-3 or TRBV12-4 with TRBJ1-1, with D perhaps matching TRBD1 (5 bases). The CDR3 length is 13 residues. V was shortened by 7 bases and J by 6 bases, with 15 bases between the two germline ends.

V usage is TRBV9 and J usage is TRBJ2-7; no definite D call. The V gene lost 3 bases and the J gene lost 3 bases, with 13 bases spanning the gap. The CDR3 loop spans 14 amino acids. Germline CDR1 reads SGDLS; CDR2 reads YYNGEE. Here the CDR3 DNA reads TGTGCCAGCAGCGCGGCCCCCACCCACTACGAGCAGTACTTC. Its protein product is CASSAAPTHYEQYF.

This sequence joins TRBV24-1 and TRBJ2-4; D may be TRBD1 (6 bases). V lost 10 bases and J lost 0, with 24 bases in between. CDR1 is KGHDR, CDR2 SFDVKD, per germline. This CDR3 has 18 residues. The CDR3 DNA follows: TGTGCCACTCTCAGGGTGTGTGGTGTGGGACAAGCCAAAAACATTCAGTACTTC. It encodes CATLRVCGVGQAKNIQYF.

For the CDR3, the DNA is TGTGCCAGCAGCTCACAGGGGGGGAACACTGAAGCTTTCTTT. Translated, it gives CASSSQGGNTEAFF. V is TRBV7-3 and J is TRBJ1-1; 8 bases are shared with TRBD1. This CDR3 has 14 residues. Germline V gene data show CDR1 as SGHTA and CDR2 as FQGTGA. With V trimmed by 4 bases and J by 1 base, 2 bases remained unmatched.

This sequence joins TRBV7-3 and TRBJ2-3; TRBD2 is a possible D gene (5 bases). CDR3 size: 16 residues. Trimming cost V 6 bases and J 4 bases, with 20 bases left between them. Germline CDR1 reads SGHTA; CDR2 reads FQGTGA. The CDR3 bases are TGTGCCAGCAGTCAACATCCCCCCACTAGTTCAGATACGCAGTATTTT. Translating it yields CASSQHPPTSSDTQYF. The full variable domain, completed using reference TRBV7-3 and TRBJ2-3, is GAGVSQTPSNKVTEKGKYVELRCDPISGHTALYWYRQSLGQGPEFLIYFQGTGAADDSGLPNDRFFAVRPEGSVSTLKIQRTERGDSAVYLCASSQHPPTSSDTQYFGPGTRLTVL.

This chain joins TRBV2 and TRBJ1-1; D not resolved. Per the germline V gene, CDR1 is SNHLY and CDR2 is FYNNEI. This CDR3 spans 15 amino acids. Trimming shortened V by 2 bases and J by 0 bases, and 10 bases separated the two germline ends. The CDR3 coding sequence is TGTGCCAGCAGTGAAACAACAAGGGTGAACACTGAAGCTTTCTTT. Protein sequence: CASSETTRVNTEAFF.

V usage is TRBV6-5 and J usage is TRBJ1-1; tentatively, D is TRBD1 (5 bases). The V gene's germline CDR1 is MNHEY and CDR2 SVGAGI. The CDR3 contains 13 residues. V was clipped by 8 bases and J by 5 bases, with 15 bases between them. This chain's CDR3 is CASSQGSRTEAFF. The CDR3 region has the DNA TGTGCCAGCTCTCAGGGAAGTCGGACTGAAGCTTTCTTT.

This chain joins TRBV4-3 and TRBJ1-5, with D unresolved. This CDR3 contains 13 residues. Germline V lookup: CDR1 LGHNA, CDR2 YSLEER. Trimming cost V 0 bases and J 6 bases, with 6 bases left between them. CDR3 protein: CASSQDYSQPQHF. As DNA, the CDR3 is TGCGCCAGCAGCCAAGATTATAGTCAGCCCCAGCATTTT.